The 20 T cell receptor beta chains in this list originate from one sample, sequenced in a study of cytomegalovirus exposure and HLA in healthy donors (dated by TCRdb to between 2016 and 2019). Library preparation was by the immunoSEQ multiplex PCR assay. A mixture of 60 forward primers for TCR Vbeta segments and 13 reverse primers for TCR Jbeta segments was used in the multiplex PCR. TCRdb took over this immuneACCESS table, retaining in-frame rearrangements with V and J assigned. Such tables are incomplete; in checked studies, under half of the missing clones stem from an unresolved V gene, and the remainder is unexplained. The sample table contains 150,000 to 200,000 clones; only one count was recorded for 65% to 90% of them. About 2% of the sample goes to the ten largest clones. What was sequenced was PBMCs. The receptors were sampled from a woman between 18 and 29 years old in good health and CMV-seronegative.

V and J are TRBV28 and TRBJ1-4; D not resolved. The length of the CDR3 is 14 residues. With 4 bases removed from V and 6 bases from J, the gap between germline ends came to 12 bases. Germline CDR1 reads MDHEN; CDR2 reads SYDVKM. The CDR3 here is CASSSRQRDEKLFF. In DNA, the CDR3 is TGTGCCAGCAGTTCTCGGCAGAGGGATGAAAAACTGTTTTTT.

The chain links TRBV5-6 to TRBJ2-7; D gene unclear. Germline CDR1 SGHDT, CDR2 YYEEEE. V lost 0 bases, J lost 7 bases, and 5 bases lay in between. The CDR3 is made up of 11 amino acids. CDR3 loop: CASSLGEEQYF. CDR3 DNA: TGTGCCAGCAGCTTGGGCGAGGAGCAGTACTTC.

The CDR3, as DNA: TGTGCTAGTGGTTTGGTAAACCGGGACAGGGGCCACAATGAGCAGTTCTTC. Translation gives CASGLVNRDRGHNEQFF. V usage is TRBV12-5 and J usage is TRBJ2-1; 10 nucleotides line up with TRBD1. This CDR3 has 17 amino acids. The V segment lost 0 bases and the J segment 5 bases; nucleotides outside the gene matches: 7. Germline CDR1 LGHNT, CDR2 FRNRAP.

Here the CDR3 DNA reads TGTGCCAGCATGGGACTGGGTTCACCCCTCCACTTT. This gives the protein CASMGLGSPLHF. The chain links TRBV27 to TRBJ1-6; D might be TRBD1 (5 bases). Germline-derived CDR1 and CDR2 are MNHEY and SMNVEV (reference sequence). The CDR3 spans 12 residues. The V and J ends lost 7 bases and 9 bases respectively, with 10 bases between them.

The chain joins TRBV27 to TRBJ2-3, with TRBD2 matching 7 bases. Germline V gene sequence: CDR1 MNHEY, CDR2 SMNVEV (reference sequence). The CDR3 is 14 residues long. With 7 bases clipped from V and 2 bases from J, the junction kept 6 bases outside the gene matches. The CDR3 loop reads CASKEGGITDTQYF. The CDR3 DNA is TGTGCCAGCAAGGAGGGAGGGATCACAGATACGCAGTATTTT.

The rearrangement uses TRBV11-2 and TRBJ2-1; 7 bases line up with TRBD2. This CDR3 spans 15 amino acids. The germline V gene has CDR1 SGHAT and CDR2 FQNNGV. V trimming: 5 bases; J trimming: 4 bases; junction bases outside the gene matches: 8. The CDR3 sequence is CASSRSGIRYNEQFF. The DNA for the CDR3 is TGTGCCAGCAGCCGAAGCGGGATCCGGTACAATGAGCAGTTCTTC. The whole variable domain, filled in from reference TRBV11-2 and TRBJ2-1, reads EAGVAQSPRYKIIEKRQSVAFWCNPISGHATLYWYQQILGQGPKLLIQFQNNGVVDDSQLPKDRFSAERLKGVDSTLKIQPAKLEDSAVYLCASSRSGIRYNEQFFGPGTRLTVL.

The DNA for the CDR3 is TGTGCCAGCAGTTCCCGGGACGAATTCGGGGGTGGCTACACCTTC. This sequence encodes CASSSRDEFGGGYTF. V gene TRBV27 combines with J gene TRBJ1-2; perhaps TRBD1 as D (5 bases). The germline gives CDR1 MNHEY, CDR2 SMNVEV (reference sequence). The CDR3 runs 15 residues. V lost 4 bases, J lost 7 bases, and 19 bases lay in between.

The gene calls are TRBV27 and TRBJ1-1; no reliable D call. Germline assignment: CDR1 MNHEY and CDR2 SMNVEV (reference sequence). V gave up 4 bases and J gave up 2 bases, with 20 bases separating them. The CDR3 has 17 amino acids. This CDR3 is CASSSPPIRGPNTEAFF. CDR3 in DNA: TGTGCCAGCAGTTCCCCCCCGATCCGTGGCCCCAACACTGAAGCTTTCTTT.

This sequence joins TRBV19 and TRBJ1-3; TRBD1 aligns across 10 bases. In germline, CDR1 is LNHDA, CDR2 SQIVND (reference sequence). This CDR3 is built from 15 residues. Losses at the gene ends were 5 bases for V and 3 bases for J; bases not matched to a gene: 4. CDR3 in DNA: TGTGCCAGTAGTCCCGGGACAGGGGTTGGAAACACCATATATTTT. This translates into CASSPGTGVGNTIYF.

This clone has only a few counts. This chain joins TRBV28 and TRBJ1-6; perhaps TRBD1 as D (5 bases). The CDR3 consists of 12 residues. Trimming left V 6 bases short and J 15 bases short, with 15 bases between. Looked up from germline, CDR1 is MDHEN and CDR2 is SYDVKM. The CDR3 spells CASSQAGTLLHF. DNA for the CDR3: TGTGCCAGCAGCCAAGCGGGGACCCTCCTCCACTTT. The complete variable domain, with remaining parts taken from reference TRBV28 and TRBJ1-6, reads DVKVTQSSRYLVKRTGEKVFLECVQDMDHENMFWYRQDPGLGLRLIYFSYDVKMKEKGDIPEGYSVSREKKERFSLILESASTNQTSMYLCASSQAGTLLHFGNGTRLTVT.

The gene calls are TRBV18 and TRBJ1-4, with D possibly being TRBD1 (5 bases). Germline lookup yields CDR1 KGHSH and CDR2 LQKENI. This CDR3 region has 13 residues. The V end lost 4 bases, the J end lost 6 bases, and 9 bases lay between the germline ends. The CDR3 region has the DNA TGTGCCAGCTCACGCGGGGCTGATGAAAAACTGTTTTTT. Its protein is CASSRGADEKLFF.

In nucleotides, the CDR3 is TGCGCCAGCAGCTTCGGACTAGCGGGGGGGCAAGAGACCCAGTACTTC. It translates to CASSFGLAGGQETQYF. The chain has TRBV5-1 and TRBJ2-5, with TRBD2 matching 15 bases. With 2 bases clipped from V and 2 bases from J, the junction kept 1 base outside the gene matches. Germline CDR1 and CDR2: SGHRS and YFSETQ. The CDR3 runs to 16 residues.

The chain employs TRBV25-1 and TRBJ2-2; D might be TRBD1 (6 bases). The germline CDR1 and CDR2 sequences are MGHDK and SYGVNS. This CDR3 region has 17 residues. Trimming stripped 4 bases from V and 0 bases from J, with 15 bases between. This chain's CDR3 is CASSGASDRTNTGELFF. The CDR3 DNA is TGTGCCAGCAGTGGAGCATCAGACAGGACGAACACCGGGGAGCTGTTTTTT.

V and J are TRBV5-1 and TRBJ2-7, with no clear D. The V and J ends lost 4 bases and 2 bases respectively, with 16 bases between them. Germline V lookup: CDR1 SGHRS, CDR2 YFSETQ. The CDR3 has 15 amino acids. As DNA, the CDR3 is TGCGCCAGCAGCGGCGGCCCGAATGGAGCCTACGAGCAGTACTTC. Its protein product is CASSGGPNGAYEQYF.

CDR3 bases: TGTGCCAGCAGCACCTGGACAGGGGAATATGGCTACACCTTC. Translation: CASSTWTGEYGYTF. This rearrangement joins TRBV7-9 to TRBJ1-2; 9 bases line up with TRBD1. CDR1 and CDR2 from the germline V gene are SEHNR and FQNEAQ (reference sequence). Losses at the gene ends were 5 bases for V and 5 bases for J; bases not matched to a gene: 6. The CDR3 consists of 14 residues.

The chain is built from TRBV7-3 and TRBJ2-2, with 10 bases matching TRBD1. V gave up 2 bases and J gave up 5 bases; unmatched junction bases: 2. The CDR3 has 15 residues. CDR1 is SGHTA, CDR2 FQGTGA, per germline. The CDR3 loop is CASSLRQGATGELFF. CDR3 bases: TGTGCCAGCAGCTTACGACAGGGGGCAACCGGGGAGCTGTTTTTT.

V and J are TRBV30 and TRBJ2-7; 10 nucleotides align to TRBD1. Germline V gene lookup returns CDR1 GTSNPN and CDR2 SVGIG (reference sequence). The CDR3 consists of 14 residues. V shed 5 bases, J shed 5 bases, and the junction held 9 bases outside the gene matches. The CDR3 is CAWHDGTGADEQYF. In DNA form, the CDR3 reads TGTGCCTGGCATGACGGGACAGGGGCCGACGAGCAGTACTTC.

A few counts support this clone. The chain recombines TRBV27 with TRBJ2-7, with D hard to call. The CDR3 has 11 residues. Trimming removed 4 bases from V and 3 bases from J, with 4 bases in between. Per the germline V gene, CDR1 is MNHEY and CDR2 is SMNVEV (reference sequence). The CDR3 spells CASSSIYEQYF. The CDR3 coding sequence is TGTGCCAGCAGTTCAATCTACGAGCAGTACTTC.

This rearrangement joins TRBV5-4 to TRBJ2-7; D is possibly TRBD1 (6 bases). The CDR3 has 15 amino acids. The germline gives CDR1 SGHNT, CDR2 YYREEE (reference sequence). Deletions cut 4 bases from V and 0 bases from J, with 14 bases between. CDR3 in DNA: TGTGCCAGCAGCCTGGGAACAGGGATCTCCTACGAGCAGTACTTC. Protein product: CASSLGTGISYEQYF.

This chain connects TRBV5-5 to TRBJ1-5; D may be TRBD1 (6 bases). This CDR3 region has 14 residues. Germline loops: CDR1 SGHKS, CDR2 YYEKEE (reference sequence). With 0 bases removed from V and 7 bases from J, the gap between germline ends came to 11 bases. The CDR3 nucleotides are TGTGCCAGCAGCTTGGGGGGGCCTGGCCAGCCCCAGCATTTT. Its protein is CASSLGGPGQPQHF.